This T cell receptor beta chain appears in the sequencing data of a study of T-cell memory formation after mild COVID-19 (dated by TCRdb to 2020 to 2022). Regarding the research as a whole: Most TCR sequence clusters were specific to one of the two donors. The cohort was made up of two young adult volunteers, one female and one male, who were previously healthy. In a couple of donors, T-cell clones that expanded and contracted after mild COVID-19 were tracked by sequencing TCRalpha and TCRbeta repertoires over time. Here is what the overall study found, with its caveats: Some responding clones were found in pre-infection memory, which suggests that pre-existing cross-reactive memory T cells took part in the SARS-CoV-2 response. Contracting CD4+ clones turned up mainly in the CM and EM memory subsets, whereas EMRA was where CD8+ clones were enriched. The study covered only a couple of mild cases, and larger cohorts including severe cases with pre-infection samples were considered necessary. SARS-CoV-2 specificity of the second-wave clones peaking on day 37 was not confirmed. Clones contracting from day 15 to 85 had balanced CD4/CD8 phenotypes, while a second wave expanding from day 15 to 37 was biased towards CD4+.

This clonotype was seen only a few times. Its antigen target is currently unknown. No base-level quality is on record; no much larger clone is a single base apart. Deletion took 3 bases off V and 2 bases off J, with a span of 18 bases between the germline ends. Based on the germline V gene (reference sequence), the CDR1 and CDR2 sequences are DFQATT and SNEGSKA. The CDR3 spans 16 residues, from the cysteine through the phenylalanine. Only the CDR3 region is kept as DNA, spanning 48 bases read in frame from base 1. PBMCs were isolated by Ficoll-Paque density gradient centrifugation. Sequencer: Illumina NovaSeq 6000. TCRalpha and TCRbeta cDNA libraries were built by 5'RACE with constant-segment primers, adding sample barcodes and unique molecular identifiers. RNA was extracted from every sample with Trizol reagent. Amplification of the libraries took two PCR steps, and the second step added a second sample barcode plus Illumina TruSeq adapters. The libraries were sequenced on an Illumina NovaSeq using 2 x 150 bp paired-end reads. In the authors' own workflow: The reads were demultiplexed and collapsed into UMI-guided consensus sequences using migec v1.2.7. With mixcr v2.1.11, UMI consensuses were aligned to TRA and TRB V and J templates and assembled into clonotypes. A clonotype was counted as expanded or contracted only if both edgeR and NoisET called the change significant, with noise models trained on biological replicates. For edgeR calls, the thresholds were a false discovery rate-adjusted p below 0.01 and a log2 fold-change of 1. PCA with hierarchical clustering of max-normalized trajectories of the 1000 most abundant clonotypes was used as exploratory dynamics analysis. Separately sequenced CD4+ and CD8+ repertoires were used to assign the CD4 or CD8 phenotype of responding clones. TCRdb handled the public reads itself, with Q25 trimming in fastp and clone calling in MiXCR, and kept productive beta chains. Identical CDR3 proteins give one entry, which carries the most common genes and DNA. The V and J calls come from TCRdb's annotation, not from the publication. Here the sample has some 160,000 distinct CDR3 sequences; 10% to 15% occur a single time. The leading ten clones occupy approximately 3.5% of the sample.

The material sequenced was PBMCs or a T cell subset sorted from them (not recorded which). The sequence was obtained from a man between 18 and 35 years old who had mild COVID-19 (a few samples of this study predate the infection). The sample titles of this study are shuffled in the database, so cell type and time point are left out; the donor was told from shared clones. The chain joins TRBV20-1 to TRBJ2-3; matching of 6 bases hints at TRBD1 as the D gene. The CDR3 region has the sequence CSARGAADVFTDTQYF. The DNA reads as follows: TGCAGTGCTAGGGGGGCTGCGGACGTCTTCACAGATACGCAGTATTTT.